Below are 22 T cell receptor beta chains sequenced from a single sample in a study of CD8 T cells in ankylosing spondylitis. MiXCR was run by TCRdb on the 5' RACE reads, yielding one entry per CDR3 protein. The profile shows about 250,000 distinct CDR3 sequences, more than 20% of them singletons. Sequencing used blood, either unsorted or a sorted T cell fraction (not recorded which). These receptors were collected from a male donor with ankylosing spondylitis or in good health (not recorded which).

This clonotype was seen many times. The CDR3 nucleotides read TGTGCCAGCAGCTTCGGCCCATCTTTCTACGAGCAGTACTTC. Its protein product is CASSFGPSFYEQYF. The chain couples TRBV11-2 to TRBJ2-7; D is undetermined. Trimming cost V 3 bases and J 3 bases, with 12 bases left between them. This CDR3 comprises 14 residues. The germline V gene encodes CDR1 SGHAT and CDR2 FQNNGV.

In this sample, this clonotype turned up many times. The rearrangement links TRBV20-1 to TRBJ2-1, with TRBD2 matching 8 bases. The germline CDR1 and CDR2 sequences are DFQATT and SNEGSKA (reference sequence). This CDR3 is built from 13 residues. Trimming at V came to 3 bases and at J to 6 bases, leaving 4 bases not matched to a gene. CDR3 DNA sequence: TGCAGTGCTAGGGAACTAGCGGCCAATGAGCAGTTCTTC. This codes for CSARELAANEQFF.

This clonotype was observed many times. Written as DNA, the CDR3 is TGTGCCAGCAGCCACCCAGGACCTTCCTACGAGCAGTACTTC. This codes for CASSHPGPSYEQYF. This chain uses TRBV12-3 or TRBV12-4 with TRBJ2-7; D remains ambiguous. V dropped 6 bases and J dropped 1 base, with 13 bases sitting between them. This CDR3 has 14 amino acids.

This clonotype was seen a few times. The chain is built from TRBV10-3 and TRBJ2-7; TRBD1 is a possible D gene (6 bases). Germline values: CDR1 ENHRY, CDR2 SYGVKD. CDR3 length: 13 residues. V was clipped by 6 bases and J by 5 bases, with 14 bases between them. The CDR3 nucleotides read TGTGCCATCAGGGAGACAGGAAACGACGAGCAGTACTTC. As protein: CAIRETGNDEQYF.

The chain has TRBV29-1 and TRBJ2-5; D is unresolved. Germline V lookup: CDR1 SQVTM, CDR2 ANQGSEA. V gave up 3 bases and J gave up 5 bases, with 13 bases separating them. This CDR3 contains 13 residues. The CDR3 sequence is CSVDKTYRETQYF. The CDR3 DNA is TGCAGCGTTGATAAGACATACCGGGAGACCCAGTACTTC.

The V call is TRBV15, the J call TRBJ1-2; D gene ambiguous. V lost 1 base to trimming and J lost 7 bases, with 7 bases between them. The germline gives CDR1 LNHNV, CDR2 YYDKDF (reference sequence). The CDR3 extends over 12 amino acids. The CDR3: CATSRGLTGYTF. The CDR3, as DNA: TGTGCCACCAGCAGAGGACTCACTGGCTACACCTTC.

This clonotype was found many times. The chain couples TRBV29-1 to TRBJ2-1; 8 bases fit TRBD2. The junction had 15 bases not matched to a gene; V was cut back by 5 bases and J by 9 bases. This CDR3 spans 15 amino acids. Germline assignment: CDR1 SQVTM and CDR2 ANQGSEA. CDR3 amino acids: CSVPKGGLGTGEQFF. The DNA of the CDR3 is TGCAGCGTTCCAAAGGGGGGACTAGGAACGGGTGAGCAGTTCTTC.

This clonotype was recorded many times. The V call is TRBV5-1, the J call TRBJ1-2; D uncertain. The CDR3 has 14 amino acids. CDR1 and CDR2 from the germline V gene are SGHRS and YFSETQ. Trimming removed 0 bases from V and 2 bases from J, with 8 bases in between. CDR3 sequence: CASSLVGSNYGYTF. DNA for the CDR3: TGCGCCAGCAGCTTGGTCGGATCGAACTATGGCTACACCTTC.

The V and J genes are TRBV5-1 and TRBJ2-7, with D perhaps matching TRBD1 or TRBD2 (5 bases each). In germline, CDR1 is SGHRS, CDR2 YFSETQ. The V gene lost 1 base and the J gene lost 7 bases, with 12 bases spanning the gap. The CDR3 has 13 amino acids. CDR3 sequence: CASSLFREREQYF. The CDR3, as DNA: TGCGCCAGCAGCTTGTTCAGGGAGCGGGAGCAGTACTTC.

This chain links TRBV5-6 with TRBJ2-7, with D unclear. This CDR3 is built from 15 residues. V was pared by 1 base and J by 0 bases, with 11 bases between. Per germline, CDR1 SGHDT and CDR2 YYEEEE. CDR3 sequence reads: CASSLRSGHSYEQYF. The CDR3 nucleotides read TGTGCCAGCAGCTTGAGATCCGGGCACTCCTACGAGCAGTACTTC.

This clonotype was counted ten times or more. This sequence joins TRBV20-1 and TRBJ2-7; D might be TRBD1 (6 bases). CDR1 and CDR2 from the germline V gene are DFQATT and SNEGSKA (reference sequence). Deletions cut 0 bases from V and 4 bases from J, with 13 bases between. The length of the CDR3 is 14 residues. The CDR3 region has the DNA TGCAGTGCTAGAGATCGGCTCAGGGGATACGAGCAGTACTTC. Residues: CSARDRLRGYEQYF.

This clonotype was observed a handful of times. This sequence joins TRBV20-1 and TRBJ1-2; 8 positions match TRBD1. Germline lookup yields CDR1 DFQATT and CDR2 SNEGSKA (reference sequence). Trimming took 2 bases from V and 4 from J; bases not matched to a gene: 3. CDR3 size: 13 residues. CDR3 in amino acids: CSARLDRVYGYTF. The CDR3 nucleotides read TGCAGTGCTAGATTGGACAGGGTCTATGGCTACACCTTC.

The rearrangement uses TRBV7-2 and TRBJ2-7; 10 positions agree with TRBD1. The CDR3 has 15 amino acids. In germline, CDR1 is SGHTA, CDR2 FQGNSA. J gave up 5 bases and V 7 bases, and 11 bases lay outside the gene matches. CDR3: CASTIQGDRGHEQYF. The CDR3 DNA reads as TGTGCCAGCACCATACAAGGGGACAGGGGCCACGAGCAGTACTTC.

V gene TRBV12-3 or TRBV12-4 combines with J gene TRBJ2-4; D not certain. The CDR3 covers 16 residues. The germline V and J ends were trimmed by 0 bases and 0 bases, with 9 bases remaining between them. CDR3 bases: TGTGCCAGCAGTTTAGCGGCCAGCGTAGCCAAAAACATTCAGTACTTC. Translated: CASSLAASVAKNIQYF.

This clonotype has ten or more counts. The rearrangement joins TRBV20-1 to TRBJ2-2; 10 nucleotides match TRBD1. The junction had 7 bases not matched to a gene; V was cut back by 5 bases and J by 7 bases. CDR1 and CDR2 from the germline V gene are DFQATT and SNEGSKA (reference sequence). This CDR3 spans 14 amino acids. The CDR3 loop reads CSAFPTGGIGELFF. The CDR3 DNA sequence: TGCAGTGCTTTCCCGACAGGGGGCATCGGGGAGCTGTTTTTT.

Many counts were recorded for this clonotype. The V call is TRBV6-5, the J call TRBJ1-1, with TRBD1 matching over 10 bases. Germline V CDR1 and CDR2: MNHEY, SVGAGI. This CDR3 is 18 amino acids long. After removal of 6 bases from V and 1 base from J, the junction contained 14 bases not matched to a gene. The CDR3 reads CASRDSSGTGDGNTEAFF. Here the CDR3 DNA reads TGTGCCAGCAGGGACTCGTCTGGGACAGGGGACGGGAACACTGAAGCTTTCTTT.

In this sample, this clonotype turned up a few times. The V call is TRBV28, the J call TRBJ2-7; D is ambiguous. V was shortened by 2 bases and J by 2 bases, with 7 bases between the two germline ends. Germline CDR1 MDHEN, CDR2 SYDVKM. The CDR3 spans 13 residues. As DNA, the CDR3 is TGTGCCAGCAGTTTAGCCCACACCTACGAGCAGTACTTC. Amino acid sequence: CASSLAHTYEQYF.

This clonotype was counted at least ten times. The rearrangement links TRBV10-3 to TRBJ2-1; 11 bases match TRBD2. CDR3 length equals 17 residues. CDR1 is ENHRY, CDR2 SYGVKD, per germline. With 0 bases clipped from V and 2 bases from J, the junction kept 3 bases outside the gene matches. The CDR3 region has the DNA TGTGCCATCAGTGAGTCTTCTAGCGGGGGGCCCTACAATGAGCAGTTCTTC. This encodes CAISESSSGGPYNEQFF.

This clonotype was detected many times. The chain carries TRBV20-1 and TRBJ2-7, with D maybe TRBD1 (5 bases). V lost 0 bases and J lost 4, with 10 bases in between. The germline CDR1 and CDR2 sequences are DFQATT and SNEGSKA (reference sequence). The CDR3 runs to 13 residues. This chain's CDR3 is CSARDLQGYEQYF. CDR3 in DNA: TGCAGTGCTAGAGATCTGCAGGGTTACGAGCAGTACTTC.

This clonotype was seen only a few times. V usage is TRBV29-1 and J usage is TRBJ2-1; TRBD1 matches at 8 bases. The CDR3 covers 14 residues. J was trimmed by 3 bases and V by 4 bases; bases with no gene match: 5. The germline V gene encodes CDR1 SQVTM and CDR2 ANQGSEA. Written as DNA, the CDR3 is TGCAGCGTTGGGGCCAGGGGGCACTACAATGAGCAGTTCTTC. Its protein is CSVGARGHYNEQFF.

In its sample, this clonotype was seen a few times. The chain recombines TRBV10-3 with TRBJ2-2; maybe TRBD2 (6 bases). V shed 6 bases and J shed 5 bases, with 16 bases lying between them. This CDR3 comprises 15 residues. Germline CDR1 is ENHRY and CDR2 is SYGVKD. CDR3 region: CAISGGGGETGELFF. The CDR3 bases are TGTGCCATCAGCGGGGGAGGAGGGGAGACCGGGGAGCTGTTTTTT.

The chain carries TRBV5-1 and TRBJ2-3; 10 positions agree with TRBD1. V lost 3 bases, J lost 4 bases, and 8 bases stayed unmatched. The length of the CDR3 is 16 residues. Germline CDR1 reads SGHRS; CDR2 reads YFSETQ. CDR3 sequence: CASSSGDRGRADTQYF. CDR3 coding DNA: TGCGCCAGCAGCTCCGGGGACAGGGGCAGGGCAGATACGCAGTATTTT.